Listed below are T cell receptor beta chains from one sample, sequenced in a study of OX40 agonist ivuxolimab in advanced cancers. Assay: immunoSEQ multiplex PCR; the TCRdb copy retains only in-frame clones and omits some. The sample includes approximately 38,000 clones, around 93% of them seen just once. The specimen comprised CD4+ or CD8+ T cells sorted from blood, sampled in a trial of the OX40 agonist ivuxolimab. The receptors derive from an adult with an advanced solid tumor such as melanoma, head and neck, liver or kidney cancer. CDR3s include the opening cysteine and the closing phenylalanine or tryptophan. D genes are given only for firm matches. Clone sizes are given selectively: once, few, many, or a class where the clone is expanded.

clone size	D gene	V gene	J gene	CDR3 protein	CDR3 DNA
few	-	TRBV5-6	TRBJ2-5	CASSLPRGADKETQYF	TGTGCCAGCAGCTTGCCTCGCGGAGCAGACAAAGAGACCCAGTACTTC
-	-	TRBV28	TRBJ1-4	CASSMTGSGEKLFF	TGTGCCAGCAGTATGACAGGTAGCGGAGAAAAACTGTTTTTT
-	-	TRBV19	TRBJ2-7	CASSYRDWETYEQYF	TGTGCCAGTAGTTACCGGGACTGGGAAACCTACGAGCAGTACTTC
-	-	TRBV28	TRBJ2-3	CASMGPLSTDTQYF	TGTGCCAGCATGGGGCCATTAAGCACAGATACGCAGTATTTT
-	TRBD1	TRBV4-1	TRBJ1-2	CASSQGQGLNGYTF	TGCGCCAGCAGCCAAGGACAGGGTCTGAATGGCTACACCTTC
-	-	TRBV7-9	TRBJ2-1	CASILGAGVAFEQFF	TGTGCCAGCATCCTGGGGGCGGGAGTGGCATTTGAGCAGTTCTTC
-	-	TRBV7-9	TRBJ1-1	CASSLASSNTEAFF	TGTGCCAGCAGCTTAGCCAGCTCGAACACTGAAGCTTTCTTT
-	TRBD1	TRBV29-1	TRBJ2-7	CSVPQTGGEQYF	TGCAGCGTTCCTCAGACAGGGGGCGAGCAGTACTTC
-	TRBD2	TRBV27	TRBJ2-1	CASSLAGGIYNEQFF	TGTGCCAGCAGTTTGGCGGGAGGAATCTACAATGAGCAGTTCTTC
-	-	TRBV4-1	TRBJ2-6	CASSRGTGDPGANVLTF	TGCGCCAGCAGCCGGGGGACGGGGGATCCTGGGGCCAACGTCCTGACTTTC
-	-	TRBV20-1	TRBJ2-1	CSARSYNEQFF	TGCAGTGCTAGATCTTACAATGAGCAGTTCTTC
-	-	TRBV7-8	TRBJ2-2	CASSFLAPGIGELFF	TGTGCCAGCAGCTTCTTAGCCCCCGGTATCGGGGAGCTGTTTTTT
-	-	TRBV12-2	TRBJ2-1	CAKRLVHNEQFF	TGTGCAAAGAGGCTAGTTCACAATGAGCAGTTCTTC
-	TRBD1	TRBV6-1	TRBJ2-1	CASSGRDRGSYNEQFF	TGTGCCAGCAGTGGTAGGGACAGGGGCTCCTACAATGAGCAGTTCTTC
-	TRBD1	TRBV13	TRBJ2-5	CASSSGQGKETQYF	TGTGCCAGCAGCTCGGGACAGGGGAAGGAGACCCAGTACTTC
once	TRBD1	TRBV9	TRBJ1-2	CASSSSGGSYGYTF	TGTGCCAGCAGCAGTTCAGGGGGCAGCTATGGCTACACCTTC
once	-	TRBV14	TRBJ1-2	CASSQDLAQLYGYTF	TGTGCCAGCAGCCAAGATCTTGCACAGCTCTATGGCTACACCTTC
-	-	TRBV28	TRBJ1-3	CASSFVPRSGNTIYF	TGTGCCAGCAGTTTTGTCCCCCGCTCTGGAAACACCATATATTTT
-	TRBD1	TRBV6-6	TRBJ1-5	CASTGGGRDQPQHF	TGTGCCAGCACTGGAGGGGGCAGGGATCAGCCCCAGCATTTT
-	TRBD1	TRBV6-9	TRBJ2-2	CASSRGTGSTGELFF	TGTGCCAGCAGTCGTGGGACAGGGTCTACCGGGGAGCTGTTTTTT
-	-	TRBV10-2	TRBJ1-5	CASSELGGPYSNQPQHF	TGCGCCAGCAGTGAGTTGGGGGGCCCATATAGCAATCAGCCCCAGCATTTT
-	TRBD1	TRBV27	TRBJ1-4	CASGQVSNEKLFF	TGTGCCAGCGGACAGGTGTCTAATGAAAAACTGTTTTTT
-	-	TRBV5-6	TRBJ1-2	CASSLATGLYGYTF	TGTGCCAGCAGCTTAGCTACAGGGCTCTATGGCTACACCTTC
-	TRBD2	TRBV28	TRBJ2-2	CASSLGLAGGPNGGELFF	TGTGCCAGCAGTTTAGGTCTAGCGGGAGGGCCCAACGGCGGGGAGCTGTTTTTT
-	TRBD1	TRBV6-1	TRBJ2-7	CASTLMGQPGYEQYF	TGTGCCAGCACCCTCATGGGACAGCCTGGCTACGAGCAGTACTTC
-	-	TRBV30	TRBJ2-1	CAWSVGGYNEQFF	TGTGCCTGGAGTGTTGGTGGCTACAATGAGCAGTTCTTC
-	-	TRBV20-1	TRBJ1-3	CSAELDTIYF	TGCAGTGCGGAGTTAGACACCATATATTTT
-	-	TRBV28	TRBJ2-5	CATSRSETQYF	TGTGCCACGTCGAGGAGTGAGACCCAGTACTTC
-	-	TRBV5-1	TRBJ2-1	CASSSSDLSSYNEQFF	TGCGCCAGCAGCTCTAGCGACTTGAGCTCCTACAATGAGCAGTTCTTC
-	-	TRBV9	TRBJ1-2	CASSVERGAGFRGYTF	TGTGCCAGCAGCGTAGAACGGGGGGCTGGATTTCGTGGCTACACCTTC
-	-	TRBV4-3	TRBJ1-5	CASSQDSIGNQPQHF	TGCGCCAGCAGCCAAGATAGCATCGGCAATCAGCCCCAGCATTTT
few	-	TRBV6-5	TRBJ1-5	CAKTRGGDKQPQHF	TGTGCCAAGACGCGGGGGGGGGATAAGCAGCCCCAGCATTTT
-	TRBD2	TRBV9	TRBJ2-1	CASSEGKGLAPPSSYNEQFF	TGTGCCAGCAGCGAAGGGAAGGGACTAGCGCCACCGAGCTCCTACAATGAGCAGTTCTTC
-	-	TRBV18	TRBJ2-2	CASSPQVAYSRDFLNTGELFF	TGTGCCAGCTCACCCCAGGTGGCCTACTCCCGGGACTTCCTAAACACCGGGGAGCTGTTTTTT
-	-	TRBV28	TRBJ1-1	CASSLGKNTEAFF	TGTGCCAGCAGTTTGGGGAAGAACACTGAAGCTTTCTTT
-	-	TRBV30	TRBJ2-2	CACLAWAGELFF	TGTGCCTGCCTCGCCTGGGCCGGGGAGCTGTTTTTT